The table lists the clone carrying this TCR beta chain with a few counts. What it binds is unknown. CDR1 is SEHNR and CDR2 is FQNEAQ in the germline V gene (reference sequence). This CDR3 contains 12 residues. V was shortened by 0 bases and J by 4 bases, with 2 bases between the two germline ends. The assay was immunoSEQ multiplex PCR, and TCRdb's table has in-frame clones only and misses some. Of about 12,000 clones listed, more than 70% are singletons. This entry belongs to a study of immune evolution from preneoplasia to lung adenocarcinoma. Findings and limits, study-wide: Top clone share appeared to fall from AAH through AIS, MIA, adenocarcinoma. KRAS-mutant nodules had the highest T cell clonality.

The chain links TRBV7-9 to TRBJ2-3; no clear D gene. The sequenced material came from FFPE tissue from an adenomatous hyperplasia lung lesion. Stated subset: atypical adenomatous hyperplasia (AAH), lung preneoplasia. The TCR comes from a person between 50 and 69 years old with lung adenocarcinoma. The CDR3 bases are TGTGCCAGCAGCTTAGCGGCAGATACGCAGTATTTT. This translates into CASSLAADTQYF.